These 3 T cell receptor beta chains came from one sample sequenced in a study of T cell changes during pregnancy in multiple sclerosis. TCRdb's table, derived via immunoSEQ multiplex PCR, lists solely in-frame clones and lacks some. The table lists tens of thousands of clones, around 93% of them singletons. The specimen was CD4+ T cells from peripheral blood mononuclear cells, collected after pregnancy. The receptors here all came from a female donor with multiple sclerosis, enrolled in a pregnancy study.

This sequence joins TRBV5-1 and TRBJ1-3; weak D call: TRBD1 (5 bases). V shed 3 bases and J shed 8 bases, with 15 bases lying between them. The germline V gene has CDR1 SGHRS and CDR2 YFSETQ. This CDR3 is 14 amino acids long. CDR3 protein: CASSSSGPRDTIYF. The DNA of the CDR3 is TGCGCCAGCAGCTCGTCAGGGCCCCGTGACACCATATATTTT.

The rearrangement joins TRBV27 to TRBJ1-5; the D gene is possibly TRBD1 (5 bases). Trimming took 4 bases from V and 4 from J, leaving 20 bases between them. CDR1 is MNHEY and CDR2 is SMNVEV in the germline V gene (reference sequence). The CDR3 consists of 17 residues. The CDR3 DNA is TGTGCCAGCAGTTCCCGCCGGGGGACCAATTCAAATCAGCCCCAGCATTTT. Its translation: CASSSRRGTNSNQPQHF.

The chain links TRBV4-2 to TRBJ2-1; 14 bases agree with TRBD2. Losses at the gene ends were 0 bases for V and 7 bases for J; bases not matched to a gene: 8. This CDR3 has 18 amino acids. CDR1 is LGHNA, CDR2 YNFKEQ, per germline. The CDR3 nucleotides are TGTGCCAGCAGCCAAGACGGGGGACTAGCGGGGGTCTCAAATGAGCAGTTCTTC. Translated: CASSQDGGLAGVSNEQFF.